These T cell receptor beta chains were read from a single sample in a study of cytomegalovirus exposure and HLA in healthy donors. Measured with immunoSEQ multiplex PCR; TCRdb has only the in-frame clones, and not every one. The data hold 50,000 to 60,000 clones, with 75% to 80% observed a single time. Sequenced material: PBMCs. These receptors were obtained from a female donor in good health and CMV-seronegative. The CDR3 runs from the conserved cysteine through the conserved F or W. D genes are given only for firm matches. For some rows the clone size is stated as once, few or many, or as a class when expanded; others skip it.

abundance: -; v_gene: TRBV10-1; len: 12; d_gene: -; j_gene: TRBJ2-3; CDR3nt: TGCGCCAGCAGTGACCAGGGTTACACGCAGTATTTT; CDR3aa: CASSDQGYTQYF
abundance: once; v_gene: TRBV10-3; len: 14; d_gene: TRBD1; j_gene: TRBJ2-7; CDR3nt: TGTGCCATTAGTGGATCGGGACAGACCTACGAGCAGTACTTC; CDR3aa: CAISGSGQTYEQYF
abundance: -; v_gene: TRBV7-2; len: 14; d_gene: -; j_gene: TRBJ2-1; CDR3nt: TGTGCCAGCAGCTTCGGGGGCTCCTACAATGAGCAGTTCTTC; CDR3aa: CASSFGGSYNEQFF
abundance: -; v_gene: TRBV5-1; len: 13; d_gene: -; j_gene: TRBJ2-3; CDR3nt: TGCGCCAGCAGCAGAAGTTCGGGGGATACGCAGTATTTT; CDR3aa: CASSRSSGDTQYF
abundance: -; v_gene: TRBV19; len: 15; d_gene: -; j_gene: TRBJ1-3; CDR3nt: TGTGCCAGTAGTATACCAGGGTACGCTGGAAACACCATATATTTT; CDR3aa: CASSIPGYAGNTIYF
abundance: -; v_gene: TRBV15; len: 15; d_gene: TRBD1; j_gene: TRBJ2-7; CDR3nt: TGTGCCACCAGCAGACAGGGGGCCCTCTCCTACGAGCAGTACTTC; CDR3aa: CATSRQGALSYEQYF
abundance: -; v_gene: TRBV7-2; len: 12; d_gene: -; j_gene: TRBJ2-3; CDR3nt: TGTGCCAGCAGCCAAAGCACAGATACGCAGTATTTT; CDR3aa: CASSQSTDTQYF
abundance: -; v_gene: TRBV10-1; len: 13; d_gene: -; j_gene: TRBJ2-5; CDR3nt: TGCGCCAGCAGTACAGGGTCCCAAGAGACCCAGTACTTC; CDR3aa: CASSTGSQETQYF
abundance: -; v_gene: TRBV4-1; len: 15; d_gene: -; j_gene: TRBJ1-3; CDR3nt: TGCGCCAGCAGCCAAGAAGGGGTGAGGGGAAACACCATATATTTT; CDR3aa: CASSQEGVRGNTIYF
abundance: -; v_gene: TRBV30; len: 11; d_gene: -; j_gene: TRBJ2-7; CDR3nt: TGTGCCTGGAGTGACTGGTACGAGCAGTACTTC; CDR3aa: CAWSDWYEQYF
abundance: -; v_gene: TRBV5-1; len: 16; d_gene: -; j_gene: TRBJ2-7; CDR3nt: TGCGCCAGCAGCCACGTTCTTGCGAGGGGGTTCAACGAGCAGTACTTC; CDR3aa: CASSHVLARGFNEQYF
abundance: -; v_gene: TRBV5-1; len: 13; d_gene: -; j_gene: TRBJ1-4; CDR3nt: TGCGCCAGCAGCTGGGCAGCTAATGAAAAACTGTTTTTT; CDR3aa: CASSWAANEKLFF
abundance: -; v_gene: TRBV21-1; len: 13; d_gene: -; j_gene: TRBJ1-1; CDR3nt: TGTGCCAGCAGCAAAGGGGGGCGCACTGAAGCTTTCTTT; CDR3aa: CASSKGGRTEAFF
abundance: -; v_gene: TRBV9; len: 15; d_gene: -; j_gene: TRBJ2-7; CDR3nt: TGTGCCAGCAGCGGGGGGACACTGAACACCTACGAGCAGTACTTC; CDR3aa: CASSGGTLNTYEQYF
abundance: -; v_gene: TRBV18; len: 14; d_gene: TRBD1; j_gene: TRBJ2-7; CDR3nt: TGTGCCAGCTCGTCCGGGACAGGGGGCTACGAGCAGTACTTC; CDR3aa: CASSSGTGGYEQYF
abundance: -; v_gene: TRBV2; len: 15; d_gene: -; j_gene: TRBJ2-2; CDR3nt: TGTGCCAGCAGTGAGTTGAAGGCAGGCACCGGGGAGCTGTTTTTT; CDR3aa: CASSELKAGTGELFF
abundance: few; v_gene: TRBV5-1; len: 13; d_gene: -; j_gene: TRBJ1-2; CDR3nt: TGCGCCAGCAGCAACGAGGTAAACTATGGCTACACCTTC; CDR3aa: CASSNEVNYGYTF
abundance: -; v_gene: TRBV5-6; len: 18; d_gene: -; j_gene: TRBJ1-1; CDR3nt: TGTGCCAGCAGCTTGAGCCTAGGTAGGGGGGGCAGAGGCTCTGAAGCTTTCTTT; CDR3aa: CASSLSLGRGGRGSEAFF
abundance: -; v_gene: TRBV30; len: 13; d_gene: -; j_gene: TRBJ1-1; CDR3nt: TGTGCCTGGGCTGTAACAGAGAACACTGAAGCTTTCTTT; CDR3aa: CAWAVTENTEAFF
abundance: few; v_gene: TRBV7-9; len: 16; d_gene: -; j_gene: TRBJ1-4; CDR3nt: TGTGCCAGCAGCTTGCCCATTCAGGCAACTAATGAAAAACTGTTTTTT; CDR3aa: CASSLPIQATNEKLFF
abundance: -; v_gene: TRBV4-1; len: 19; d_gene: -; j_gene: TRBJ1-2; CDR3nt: TGCGCCAGCAGCCAAGCCCCCCACGTCCAAGACAGGCTCAGCGGTGGCTACACCTTC; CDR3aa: CASSQAPHVQDRLSGGYTF
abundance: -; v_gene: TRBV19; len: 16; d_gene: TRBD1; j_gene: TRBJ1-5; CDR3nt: TGTGCCAGTAGTATCCGTCGGCAGGGGGCTCTGCAGCCCCAGCATTTT; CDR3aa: CASSIRRQGALQPQHF
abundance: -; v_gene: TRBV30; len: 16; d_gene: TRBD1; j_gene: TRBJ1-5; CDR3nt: TGTGCCTGGAGTGTACACTGGGGACAGGGCAATCAGCCCCAGCATTTT; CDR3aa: CAWSVHWGQGNQPQHF
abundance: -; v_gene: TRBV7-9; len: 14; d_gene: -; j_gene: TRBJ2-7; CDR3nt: TGTGCCAGCAGCGTTGGGGCAGATTCCTACGAGCAGTACTTC; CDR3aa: CASSVGADSYEQYF
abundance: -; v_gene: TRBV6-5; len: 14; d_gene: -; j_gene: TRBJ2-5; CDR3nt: TGTGCCAGCAGCTCCGGTAGTGGGGGCGAGACCCAGTACTTC; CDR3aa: CASSSGSGGETQYF
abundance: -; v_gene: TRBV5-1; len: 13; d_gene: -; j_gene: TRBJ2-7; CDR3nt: TGCGCCAGCAGCTTGGCCCCCAGGTACGAGCAGTACTTC; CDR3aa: CASSLAPRYEQYF
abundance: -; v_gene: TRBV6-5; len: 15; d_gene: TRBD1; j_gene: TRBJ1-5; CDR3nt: TGTGCCAGCAGTTACGGGACAGGGATCAATCAGCCCCAGCATTTT; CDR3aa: CASSYGTGINQPQHF
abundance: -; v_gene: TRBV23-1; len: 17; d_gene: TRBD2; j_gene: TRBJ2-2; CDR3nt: TGCGCCAGCAGTCAAGTAGCGGGGGGGCGTTTCCCCGGGGAGCTGTTTTTT; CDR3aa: CASSQVAGGRFPGELFF
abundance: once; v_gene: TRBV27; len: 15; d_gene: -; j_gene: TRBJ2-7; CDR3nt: TGTGCCAGCAGTAGTACGTCTCCTGGCCACCACGAGCAGTACTTC; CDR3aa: CASSSTSPGHHEQYF
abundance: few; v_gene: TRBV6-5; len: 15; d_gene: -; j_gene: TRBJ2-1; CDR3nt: TGTGCCAGCAGTTGGGGGGGCAACTCCTACAATGAGCAGTTCTTC; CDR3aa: CASSWGGNSYNEQFF
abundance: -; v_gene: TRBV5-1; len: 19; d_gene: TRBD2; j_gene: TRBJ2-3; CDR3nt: TGCGCCAGCAGCTTGGGACTAGCGGGGGAAGTTCCTAGCACAGATACGCAGTATTTT; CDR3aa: CASSLGLAGEVPSTDTQYF
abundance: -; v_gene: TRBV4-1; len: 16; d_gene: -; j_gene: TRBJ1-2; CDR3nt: TGCGCCAGCAGCCCAACCCCCGGGGGGCGCGTTACTGGCTACACCTTC; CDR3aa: CASSPTPGGRVTGYTF
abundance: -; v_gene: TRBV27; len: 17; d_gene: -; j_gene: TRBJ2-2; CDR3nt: TGTGCCAGCAGTTTTGGCGACTTCGGGGCGAACACCGGGGAGCTGTTTTTT; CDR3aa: CASSFGDFGANTGELFF
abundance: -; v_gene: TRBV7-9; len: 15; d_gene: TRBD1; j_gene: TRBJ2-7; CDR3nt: TGTGCCAGCAGCTTAGTCCCCATGACAGGGCAGGAGCAGTACTTC; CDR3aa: CASSLVPMTGQEQYF
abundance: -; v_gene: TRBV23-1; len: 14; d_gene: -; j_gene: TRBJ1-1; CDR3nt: TGCGCCAGCAGTCAATCGGGCCCGGTCAATGAAGCTTTCTTT; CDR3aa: CASSQSGPVNEAFF
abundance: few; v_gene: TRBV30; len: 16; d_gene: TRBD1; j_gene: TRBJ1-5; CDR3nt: TGTGCCTGGAGTGTACCTTGGGACAGGGGTAATCAGCCCCAGCATTTT; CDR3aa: CAWSVPWDRGNQPQHF
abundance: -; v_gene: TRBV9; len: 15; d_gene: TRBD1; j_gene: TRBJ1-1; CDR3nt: TGTGCCAGCAGCGCTCAGGGGGCTGTGGGCACTGAAGCTTTCTTT; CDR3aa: CASSAQGAVGTEAFF
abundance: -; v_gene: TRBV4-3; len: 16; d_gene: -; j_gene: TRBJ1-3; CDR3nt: TGCGCCAGCAGCCAAGATCCCGAGGGATCAGGAAACACCATATATTTT; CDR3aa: CASSQDPEGSGNTIYF
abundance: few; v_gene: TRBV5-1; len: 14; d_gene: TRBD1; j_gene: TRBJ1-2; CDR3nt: TGCGCCAGCAGCGCAGGGACAGGCCAGGGGGGCTACACCTTC; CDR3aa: CASSAGTGQGGYTF
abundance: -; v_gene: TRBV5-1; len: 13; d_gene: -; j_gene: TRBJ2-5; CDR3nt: TGCGCCAGCAGCGCCCACTACCAAGAGACCCAGTACTTC; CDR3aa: CASSAHYQETQYF
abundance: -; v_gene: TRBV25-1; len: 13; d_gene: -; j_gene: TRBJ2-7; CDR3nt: TGTGCCAGCAGTGAAGGTGGGGGGGCCGGGCAGTACTTC; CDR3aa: CASSEGGGAGQYF
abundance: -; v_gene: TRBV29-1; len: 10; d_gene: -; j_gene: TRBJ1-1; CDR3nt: TGCAGCGCGGGGAACACTGAAGCTTTCTTT; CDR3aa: CSAGNTEAFF
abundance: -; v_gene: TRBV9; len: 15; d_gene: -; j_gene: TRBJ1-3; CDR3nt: TGTGCCAGCAGCCCCCCGGGGGAGGATGGAAACACCATATATTTT; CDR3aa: CASSPPGEDGNTIYF
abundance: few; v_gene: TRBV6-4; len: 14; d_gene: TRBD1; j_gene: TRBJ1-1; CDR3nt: TGTGCCAGCAGTGAAAAGGGGGCCGAGACTGAAGCTTTCTTT; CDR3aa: CASSEKGAETEAFF
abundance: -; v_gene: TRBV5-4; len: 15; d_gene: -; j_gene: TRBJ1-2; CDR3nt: TGTGCCAGCAGCTTGGTTACAGGTGCTAACTATGGCTACACCTTC; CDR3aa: CASSLVTGANYGYTF
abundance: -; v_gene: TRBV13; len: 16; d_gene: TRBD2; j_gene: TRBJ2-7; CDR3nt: TGTGCCAGCAGCTTAGTTTCATCCCGGGGGGCCTACGAGCAGTACTTC; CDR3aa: CASSLVSSRGAYEQYF
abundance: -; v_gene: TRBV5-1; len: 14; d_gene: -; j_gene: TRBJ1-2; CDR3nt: TGCGCCAGCAGCTTCTTGGCAGGGAACTATGGCTACACCTTC; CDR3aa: CASSFLAGNYGYTF
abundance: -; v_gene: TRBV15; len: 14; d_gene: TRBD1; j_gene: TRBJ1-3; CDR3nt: TGTGCCACCAGGAGGGACAGAGCTGGAAACACCATATATTTT; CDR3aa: CATRRDRAGNTIYF
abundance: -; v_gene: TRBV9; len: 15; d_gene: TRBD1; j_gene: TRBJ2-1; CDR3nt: TGTGCCAGCAGCGGCCGGGAACTAAGGGGGCGTGAGCAGTTCTTC; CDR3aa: CASSGRELRGREQFF
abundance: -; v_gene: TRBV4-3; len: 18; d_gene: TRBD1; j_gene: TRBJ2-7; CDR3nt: TGCGCCAGCAGCCAAGATCAGGGGGTCGGGGAATACATGGATAAGCAGTACTTC; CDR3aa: CASSQDQGVGEYMDKQYF
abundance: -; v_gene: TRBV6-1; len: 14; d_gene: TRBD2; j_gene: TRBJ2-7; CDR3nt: TGTGCCAGCTATAGGACTAGCGGGACCTACGAGCAGTACTTC; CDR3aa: CASYRTSGTYEQYF
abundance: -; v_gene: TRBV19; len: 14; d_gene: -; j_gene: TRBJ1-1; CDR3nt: TGTGCCAGTACGGCCCCCGGGGGGAGGCCTGAAGCTTTCTTT; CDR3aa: CASTAPGGRPEAFF